The 15 T cell receptor beta chains below all came from one sample that was sequenced in a study of T-cell memory formation after mild COVID-19. TCRdb re-called the 5' RACE reads through MiXCR, storing one row per CDR3 protein. The sample records roughly 480,000 distinct CDR3 sequences, around 27% being singletons. The sample was PBMCs or a T cell subset sorted from them (not recorded which). The origin of the receptors is an adult woman who had mild COVID-19 (a few samples of this study predate the infection). Cell type and time point are not known.

This chain links TRBV5-5 with TRBJ2-2; 9 bases match TRBD2. V shed 3 bases and J 0 bases; nucleotides not matched to a gene: 9. From germline, CDR1 is SGHKS and CDR2 YYEKEE (reference sequence). CDR3 size: 18 residues. CDR3 coding DNA: TGTGCCAGCAGCTATGCTCCGGGACTAGCAACGAACACCGGGGAGCTGTTTTTT. Protein product: CASSYAPGLATNTGELFF.

This CDR3 reads CASHRTGEEQYF. Here the CDR3 DNA reads TGTGCCAGCCATAGGACGGGAGAAGAGCAGTACTTC. The genes are TRBV3-1 and TRBJ2-7; D possibly corresponds to TRBD2 (6 bases). V was pared by 8 bases and J by 7 bases, with 15 bases between. This CDR3 has 12 residues. Germline V gene lookup returns CDR1 LGHDT and CDR2 YNNKEL (reference sequence).

V gene TRBV19 combines with J gene TRBJ2-1; maybe TRBD2 (6 bases). Trimming stripped 3 bases from V and 7 bases from J, with 10 bases between. This CDR3 region has 13 residues. Germline loops: CDR1 LNHDA, CDR2 SQIVND (reference sequence). In nucleotides, the CDR3 is TGTGCCAGTAGTATTGGTGCGGGAAATGAGCAGTTCTTC. It yields the protein CASSIGAGNEQFF.

This clonotype was seen a few times. One end of the junction is discordant with germline, which a read error may explain. The rearrangement links TRBV7-8 to TRBJ1-4; no clear D. The CDR3 has 15 amino acids. CDR1 and CDR2 from the germline V gene are SGHVS and FQNEAQ. CDR3 residues: CASSLAGWTNEKLFF. DNA for the CDR3: TGTGCCAGCAGCCTAGCGGGGTGGACTAATGAAAAACTGTTTTTT.

This clonotype was observed a few times. The V call is TRBV12-3 or TRBV12-4, the J call TRBJ2-1; D perhaps matches TRBD1 (6 bases). This CDR3 has 12 residues. Trimming took off 7 bases at V and 11 bases at J, with 15 bases between the two ends. This CDR3 is CASTPVDRKQFF. Written as DNA, the CDR3 is TGTGCCAGCACCCCCGTCGACAGGAAGCAGTTCTTC.

The rearrangement links TRBV20-1 to TRBJ2-1; D is perhaps TRBD1 (6 bases). Germline CDR1 DFQATT, CDR2 SNEGSKA (reference sequence). The CDR3 is 16 residues long. Trimming pared 5 bases from V and 2 bases from J, leaving 19 bases between. In nucleotides, the CDR3 is TGCAGTGCTCCGAGACTCGGTGGGGACACCTACAATGAGCAGTTCTTC. Translated: CSAPRLGGDTYNEQFF.

This clonotype came up a few times. The V and J genes are TRBV30 and TRBJ1-1; no clear D gene. The CDR3 loop spans 13 amino acids. Germline CDR1 GTSNPN, CDR2 SVGIG (reference sequence). V gave up 3 bases and J gave up 0 bases, with 8 bases separating them. For the CDR3, the DNA is TGTGCCTGGAGCGGCGGAGTGAACACTGAAGCTTTCTTT. Translating it yields CAWSGGVNTEAFF.

The chain employs TRBV27 and TRBJ1-4; 9 nucleotides agree with TRBD1. The germline CDR1 and CDR2 sequences are MNHEY and SMNVEV (reference sequence). This CDR3 has 14 residues. The J segment lost 6 bases and the V segment lost 6 bases, leaving 5 bases of the junction unmatched. The CDR3 loop is CASSPTGGYEKLFF. CDR3 sequence (DNA): TGTGCCAGCAGCCCGACAGGGGGTTATGAAAAACTGTTTTTT.

This clonotype was seen just once. The V call is TRBV18, the J call TRBJ1-1; tentatively, D is TRBD1 (5 bases). V shed 2 bases and J shed 7 bases, with 14 bases lying between them. There are 14 residues in the CDR3. The germline V gene has CDR1 KGHSH and CDR2 LQKENI. DNA of the CDR3: TGTGCCAGCTCACCAGTTCTCACTGACAGTGAAGCTTTCTTT. Translating gives CASSPVLTDSEAFF.

In its sample, this clonotype was seen a few times. The V and J genes are TRBV13 and TRBJ2-3, with 9 bases lining up with TRBD1. CDR3 length equals 14 residues. V was clipped by 5 bases and J by 6 bases; unmatched bases: 6. Per germline, CDR1 PRHDT and CDR2 FYEKMQ (reference sequence). In DNA form, the CDR3 reads TGTGCCAGCAGCACTCCACAGGGGGCGGATACGCAGTATTTT. Amino acids: CASSTPQGADTQYF.

A few counts support this clonotype. J is TRBJ2-1 and V is TRBV7-6; 7 bases are a match to TRBD2. The CDR3 consists of 16 residues. CDR1 SGHVS and CDR2 FNYEAQ come from the germline V gene. After removal of 11 bases from V and 7 bases from J, the junction contained 20 bases not matched to a gene. The CDR3 sequence: CASQRVGGSYENEQFF. CDR3 DNA: TGTGCCTCCCAACGGGTGGGCGGGAGCTACGAGAATGAGCAGTTCTTC.

There are a few counts of this clonotype. The gene calls are TRBV6-2 or TRBV6-3 and TRBJ2-1, with D possibly matching TRBD2 (5 bases). Trimming stripped 6 bases from V and 5 bases from J, with 8 bases between. Germline V gene lookup returns CDR1 MNHEY and CDR2 SVGEGT. The length of the CDR3 is 12 residues. The CDR3 DNA is TGTGCCAGCAGCCCCGGGAACAATGAGCAGTTCTTC. Translating it yields CASSPGNNEQFF.

The J gene is TRBJ2-1, the V gene TRBV3-1; TRBD1 matches 9 bases. Trimming at V came to 4 bases and at J to 0 bases, leaving 4 bases not matched to a gene. CDR1 is LGHDT and CDR2 is YNNKEL in the germline V gene (reference sequence). The CDR3 length is 16 residues. CDR3 DNA: TGTGCCAGCAGCCCTCGACAGGGGGGCTCCTACAATGAGCAGTTCTTC. This codes for CASSPRQGGSYNEQFF.

This chain joins TRBV6-5 and TRBJ2-2; unclear D gene. This CDR3 is built from 12 residues. The germline V gene encodes CDR1 MNHEY and CDR2 SVGAGI. The V and J ends lost 8 bases and 8 bases respectively, with 12 bases between them. CDR3 sequence: CASCGVLGELFF. DNA for the CDR3: TGTGCCAGCTGTGGGGTTCTGGGGGAGCTGTTTTTT.

The chain has TRBV5-1 and TRBJ2-7; no reliable D call. V lost 0 bases, J lost 2 bases, and 9 bases lay in between. CDR3 length: 14 residues. Germline CDR1 reads SGHRS; CDR2 reads YFSETQ. The CDR3: CASSLGRLTYEQYF. The CDR3 DNA is TGCGCCAGCAGCTTGGGCAGGCTGACCTACGAGCAGTACTTC.